This record looks at one T cell receptor (beta chain) sequence and its context. Investigators reverse transcribed all isolated RNA, so they sequenced expressed TCRB transcripts. Some clones are missing from TCRdb's copy, which holds only in-frame ones; the method was immunoSEQ multiplex PCR. The table records more than 130,000 clones, 6.9% of them present only once. The CDR3 contains 15 residues. The germline gives CDR1 SGHTS, CDR2 YDEGEE. The J segment lost 3 bases and the V segment lost 5 bases, leaving 4 bases of the junction unmatched. This sample is drawn from a study of beta chain features in type 1 diabetes. Study-level information: Age, gender, cell numbers and subset yield matched between patients and controls.

This rearrangement joins TRBV5-8 to TRBJ2-2; 10 bases fit TRBD2. This sequence originates from a woman younger than 45 in good health. Sequenced: central memory CD4+ T cells from blood. The CDR3 here is CASSSGTSDTGELFF. CDR3 nucleotide sequence: TGTGCCAGCAGTTCCGGGACTAGCGACACCGGGGAGCTGTTTTTT.